This TCR beta chain came from a study of cytomegalovirus exposure and HLA in healthy donors. Study findings and constraints: Prediction of most subjects' HLA-A and HLA-B alleles by TCR beta sequences was reportedly accurate.

Germline values: CDR1 SGDLS, CDR2 YYNGEE. V lost 0 bases, J lost 1 base, and 16 bases lay in between. This CDR3 is built from 17 residues. PCR employed 60 Vbeta and 13 Jbeta primers. Repertoires were generated with immunoSEQ multiplex PCR, while TCRdb's copy carries only in-frame clones and drops some. The sample table sets out approximately 190,000 clones. A note on this clone: The antigen is not known.

The specimen sequenced was PBMCs. The clonotype comes from a boy aged 5 to 17 in good health and CMV-seronegative. The V call is TRBV9, the J call TRBJ1-1; D gene unclear. In DNA, the CDR3 is TGTGCCAGCAGCGTAGGGGCAGGCCCGGCGGGGAACACTGAAGCTTTCTTT. This encodes CASSVGAGPAGNTEAFF.